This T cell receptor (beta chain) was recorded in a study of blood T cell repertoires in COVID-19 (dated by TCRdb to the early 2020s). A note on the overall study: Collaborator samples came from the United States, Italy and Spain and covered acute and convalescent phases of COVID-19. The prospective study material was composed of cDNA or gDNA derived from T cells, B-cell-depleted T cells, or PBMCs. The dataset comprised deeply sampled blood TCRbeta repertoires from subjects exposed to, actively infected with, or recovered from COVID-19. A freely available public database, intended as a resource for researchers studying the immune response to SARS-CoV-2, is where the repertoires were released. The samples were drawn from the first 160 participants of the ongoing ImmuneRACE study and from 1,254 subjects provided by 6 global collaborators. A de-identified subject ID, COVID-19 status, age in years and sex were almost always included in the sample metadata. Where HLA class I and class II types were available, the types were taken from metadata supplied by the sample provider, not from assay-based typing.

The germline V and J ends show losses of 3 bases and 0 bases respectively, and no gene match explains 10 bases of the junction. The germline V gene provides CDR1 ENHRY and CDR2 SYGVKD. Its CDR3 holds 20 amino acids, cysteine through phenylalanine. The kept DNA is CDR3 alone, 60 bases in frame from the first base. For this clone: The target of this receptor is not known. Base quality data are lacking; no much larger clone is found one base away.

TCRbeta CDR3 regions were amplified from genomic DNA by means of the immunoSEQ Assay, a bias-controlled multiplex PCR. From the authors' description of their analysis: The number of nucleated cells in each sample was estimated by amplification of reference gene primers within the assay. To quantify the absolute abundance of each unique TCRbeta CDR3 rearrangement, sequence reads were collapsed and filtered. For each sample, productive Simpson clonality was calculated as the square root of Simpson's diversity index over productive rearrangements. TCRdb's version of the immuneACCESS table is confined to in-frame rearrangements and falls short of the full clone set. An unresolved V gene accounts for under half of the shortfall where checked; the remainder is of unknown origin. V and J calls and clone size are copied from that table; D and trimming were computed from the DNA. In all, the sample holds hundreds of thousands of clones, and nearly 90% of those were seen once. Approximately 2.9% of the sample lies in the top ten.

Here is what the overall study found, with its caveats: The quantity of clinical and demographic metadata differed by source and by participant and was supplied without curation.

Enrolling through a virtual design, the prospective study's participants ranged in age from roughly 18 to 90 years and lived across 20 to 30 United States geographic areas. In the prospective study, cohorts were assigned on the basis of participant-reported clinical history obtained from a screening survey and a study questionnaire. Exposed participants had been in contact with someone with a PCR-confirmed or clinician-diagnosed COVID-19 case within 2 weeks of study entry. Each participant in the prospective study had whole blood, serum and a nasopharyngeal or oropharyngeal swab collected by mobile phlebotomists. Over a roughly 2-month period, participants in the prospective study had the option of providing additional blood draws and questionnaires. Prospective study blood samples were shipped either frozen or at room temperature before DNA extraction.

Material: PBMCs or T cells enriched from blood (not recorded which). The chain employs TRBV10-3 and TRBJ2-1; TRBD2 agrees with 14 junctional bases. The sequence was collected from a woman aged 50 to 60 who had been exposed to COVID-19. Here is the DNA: TGTGCCATCAGTGACCCTCCCGGACTAGCGGGGGGAAACTCCTACAATGAGCAGTTCTTC. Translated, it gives CAISDPPGLAGGNSYNEQFF.